This TCR beta chain was captured by sequencing in a study of shared clonotypes between healthy human individuals. Study details: CD4 naive cells filled three plates per donor, CD4 memory three, CD8 naive two and CD8 memory one.

Clones were read by immunoSEQ multiplex PCR, and TCRdb kept only the in-frame ones, dropping some. The sample holds about 1.1 million clones, about 80% seen once. Study findings and constraints: Estimated richness values were generally larger in naive subsets than in memory subsets.

The V gene lost 1 base and the J gene lost 3 bases, with 8 bases spanning the gap. Germline CDR1 is SGHTA and CDR2 is FQGNSA. The CDR3 sequence is 14 residues long. In the case of this clone: Its specificity is not known. Other DNA sequences in this sample translate to the same CDR3.

This clonotype was obtained from a man aged 18 to 30 in good health. Some clones in this sample may be carry-over from other donors' samples. Sequencing was done on a sample of memory CD4+ T cells from PBMCs. Indicated subset: CD45RA-negative fraction. The chain employs TRBV7-2 and TRBJ2-3, with D possibly being TRBD2 (6 bases). CDR3 coding DNA: TGTGCCAGCAGCTTAGATGCGGGGACAGATACGCAGTATTTT. This translates into CASSLDAGTDTQYF.